Listed below are T cell receptor beta chains from one sample, sequenced in a study of cytomegalovirus exposure and HLA in healthy donors. TCRdb keeps only in-frame clones here, not all; method: immunoSEQ multiplex PCR. The table records about 150,000 clones, around 75% of them present only once. Sequences were obtained from PBMCs. The receptors shown here come from a man aged 25-45 years in good health and CMV-seropositive. Both conserved end residues are trimmed from each CDR3. Expanded clones get a size class; other rows say once, few or many, or leave the size out.

>TRBJ2-2|NA|TRBV9
ASNVDQINTGELF
>TRBJ2-5|NA|TRBV5-4
ASSLAAGGQETQY
>TRBJ1-2|NA|TRBV18
ASRRIYGYT
>TRBJ2-7|NA|TRBV11-2
ASSPRASGSVSYEQY
>TRBJ2-7|NA|TRBV7-9
ASSRDRMQY
>TRBJ2-3|NA|TRBV9
ASSTTSGSTDTQY
>TRBJ2-1|NA|TRBV2
ASSDRWASGNNEQF
>TRBJ2-1|once|TRBV7-2
ASSLVGTSGSNEQF
>TRBJ1-6|NA|TRBV2
ASSPGNNSPLH
>TRBJ2-1|NA|TRBV7-3
ASSLDRVGVNEQF
>TRBJ1-5|NA|TRBV7-9
ASSLSQESQPQH
>TRBJ2-5|NA|TRBV7-2
ASSWGQGSGETQY
>TRBJ2-2|few|TRBV11-1
ASSPVGATSGVNTGELF
>TRBJ2-7|few|TRBV5-1
ASSLGWTSGRGEQY
>TRBJ2-2|NA|TRBV29-1
SVDPANTGELF
>TRBJ2-2|NA|TRBV5-1
ASSLAPSGGGTGELF
>TRBJ2-5|NA|TRBV6-1
ASRGQGAKETQY
>TRBJ1-1|NA|TRBV6-5
ASSYRTGAANTEAF
>TRBJ1-1|few|TRBV15
ATSTQENTEAF
>TRBJ2-2|NA|TRBV23-1
ASSQTGGGELF
>TRBJ1-2|once|TRBV6-5
ASSDYSGAYGYT
>TRBJ1-2|NA|TRBV30
AAKGNVYT
>TRBJ2-1|NA|TRBV19
ASRAGWTSEGEGEQF
>TRBJ1-1|NA|TRBV19
ASSTLGTGRRNTEAF
>TRBJ2-5|NA|TRBV19
ASSIGPSGPQETQY
>NA|NA|TRBV5-4
ASSSARGRVTYEQY
>TRBJ1-1|NA|TRBV6-5
ASRRTGPPTEAF